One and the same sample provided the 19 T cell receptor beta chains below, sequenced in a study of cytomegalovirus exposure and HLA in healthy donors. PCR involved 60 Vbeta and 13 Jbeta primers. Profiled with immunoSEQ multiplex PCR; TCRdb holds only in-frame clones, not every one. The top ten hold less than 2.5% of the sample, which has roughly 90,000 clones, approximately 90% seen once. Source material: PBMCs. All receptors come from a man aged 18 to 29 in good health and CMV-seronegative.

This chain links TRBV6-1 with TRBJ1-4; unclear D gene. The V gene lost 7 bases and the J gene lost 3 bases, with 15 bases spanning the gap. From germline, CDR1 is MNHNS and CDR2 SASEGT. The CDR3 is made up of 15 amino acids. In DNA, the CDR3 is TGTGCCAGCAATGGCCCCAGGTTTGCTAATGAAAAACTGTTTTTT. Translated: CASNGPRFANEKLFF.

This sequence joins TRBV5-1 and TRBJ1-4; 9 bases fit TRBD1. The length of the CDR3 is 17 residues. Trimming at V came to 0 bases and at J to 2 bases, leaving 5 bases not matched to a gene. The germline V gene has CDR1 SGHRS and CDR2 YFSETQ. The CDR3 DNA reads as TGCGCCAGCAGCTTGGGGGACAGGGCTACTACTAATGAAAAACTGTTTTTT. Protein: CASSLGDRATTNEKLFF.

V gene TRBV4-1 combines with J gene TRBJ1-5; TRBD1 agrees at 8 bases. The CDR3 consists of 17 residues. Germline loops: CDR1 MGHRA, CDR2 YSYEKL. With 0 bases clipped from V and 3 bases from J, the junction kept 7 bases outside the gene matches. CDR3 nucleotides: TGCGCCAGCAGCCAAGAGGGCACAGGGGGTCCCAATCAGCCCCAGCATTTT. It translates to CASSQEGTGGPNQPQHF.

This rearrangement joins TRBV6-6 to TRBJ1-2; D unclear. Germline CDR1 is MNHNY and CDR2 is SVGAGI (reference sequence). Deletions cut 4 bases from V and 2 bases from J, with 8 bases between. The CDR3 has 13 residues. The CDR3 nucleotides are TGTGCCAGCAGTTTCCTACAGAACTATGGCTACACCTTC. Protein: CASSFLQNYGYTF.

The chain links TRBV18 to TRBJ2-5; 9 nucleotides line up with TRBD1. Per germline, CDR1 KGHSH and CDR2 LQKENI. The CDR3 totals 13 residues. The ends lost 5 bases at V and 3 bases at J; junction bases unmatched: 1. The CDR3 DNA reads TGTGCCAGCTCAGGGGACAGGGAAGAGACCCAGTACTTC. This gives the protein CASSGDREETQYF. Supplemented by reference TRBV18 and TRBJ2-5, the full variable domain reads NAGVMQNPRHLVRRRGQEARLRCSPMKGHSHVYWYRQLPEEGLKFMVYLQKENIIDESGMPKERFSAEFPKEGPSILRIQQVVRGDSAAYFCASSGDREETQYFGPGTRLLVL.

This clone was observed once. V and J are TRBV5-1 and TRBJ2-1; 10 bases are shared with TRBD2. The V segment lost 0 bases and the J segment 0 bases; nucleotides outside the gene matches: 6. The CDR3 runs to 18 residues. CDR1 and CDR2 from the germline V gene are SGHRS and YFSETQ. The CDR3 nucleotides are TGCGCCAGCAGCTTGGCACCTAGCGGGAGCAGCTCCTACAATGAGCAGTTCTTC. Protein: CASSLAPSGSSSYNEQFF.

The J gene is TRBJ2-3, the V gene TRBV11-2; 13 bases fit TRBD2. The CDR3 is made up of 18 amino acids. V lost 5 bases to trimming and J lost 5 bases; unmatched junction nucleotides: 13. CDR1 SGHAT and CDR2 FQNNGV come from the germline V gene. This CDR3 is CASSAAPQLAGGIDTQYF. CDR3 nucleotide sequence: TGTGCCAGCAGCGCCGCGCCGCAACTAGCGGGAGGGATAGATACGCAGTATTTT.

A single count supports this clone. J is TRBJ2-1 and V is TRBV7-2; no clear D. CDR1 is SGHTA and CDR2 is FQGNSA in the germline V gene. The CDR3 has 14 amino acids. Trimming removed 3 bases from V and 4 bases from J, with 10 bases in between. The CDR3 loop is CASSFDWKYNEQFF. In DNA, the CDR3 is TGTGCCAGCAGCTTCGACTGGAAATACAATGAGCAGTTCTTC.

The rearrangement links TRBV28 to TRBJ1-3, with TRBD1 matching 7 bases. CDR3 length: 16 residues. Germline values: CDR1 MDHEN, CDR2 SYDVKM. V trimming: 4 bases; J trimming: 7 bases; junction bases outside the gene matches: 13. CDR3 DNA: TGTGCCAGCAGTTCAACAGGGGATAGTTTTAGGAACACCATATATTTT. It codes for CASSSTGDSFRNTIYF.

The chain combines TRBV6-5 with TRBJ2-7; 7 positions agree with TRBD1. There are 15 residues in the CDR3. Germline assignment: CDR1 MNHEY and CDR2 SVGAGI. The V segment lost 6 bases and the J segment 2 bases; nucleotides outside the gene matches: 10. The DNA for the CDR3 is TGTGCCAGCAGCCCCCTAGACAGGGTCGCCTACGAGCAGTACTTC. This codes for CASSPLDRVAYEQYF.

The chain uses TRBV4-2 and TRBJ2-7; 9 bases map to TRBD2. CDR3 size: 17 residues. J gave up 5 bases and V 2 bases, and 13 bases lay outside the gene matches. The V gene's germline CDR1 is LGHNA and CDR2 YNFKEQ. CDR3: CASSQIVEREVPNEQYF. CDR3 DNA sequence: TGTGCCAGCAGCCAAATTGTCGAGCGGGAGGTCCCGAACGAGCAGTACTTC.

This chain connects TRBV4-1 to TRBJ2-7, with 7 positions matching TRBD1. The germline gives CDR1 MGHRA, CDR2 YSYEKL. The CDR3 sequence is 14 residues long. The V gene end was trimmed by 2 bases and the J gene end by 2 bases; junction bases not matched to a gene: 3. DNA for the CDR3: TGCGCCAGCAGCCAAAATCAGGGGGCCTACGAGCAGTACTTC. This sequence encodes CASSQNQGAYEQYF.

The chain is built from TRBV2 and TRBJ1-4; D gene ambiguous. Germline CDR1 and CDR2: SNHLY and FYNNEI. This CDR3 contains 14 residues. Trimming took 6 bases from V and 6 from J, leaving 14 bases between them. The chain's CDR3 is CASRDREADEKLFF. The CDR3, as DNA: TGTGCCAGCAGGGATAGAGAGGCGGATGAAAAACTGTTTTTT.

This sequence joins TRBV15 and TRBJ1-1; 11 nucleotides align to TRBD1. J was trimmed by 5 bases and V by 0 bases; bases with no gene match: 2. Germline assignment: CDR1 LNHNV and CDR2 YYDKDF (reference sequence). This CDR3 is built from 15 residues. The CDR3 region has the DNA TGTGCCACCAGCAGAGACGGGACAGGGGGGACTGAAGCTTTCTTT. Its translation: CATSRDGTGGTEAFF.

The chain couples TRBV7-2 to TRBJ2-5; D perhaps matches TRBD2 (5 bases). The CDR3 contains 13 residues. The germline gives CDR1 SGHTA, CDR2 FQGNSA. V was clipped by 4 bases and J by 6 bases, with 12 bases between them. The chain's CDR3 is CASSSLGGKTQYF. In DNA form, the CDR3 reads TGTGCCAGCAGCTCTCTAGGAGGAAAGACCCAGTACTTC.

CDR3 region: CASSPSLSSYNEQFF. The DNA for the CDR3 is TGTGCCAGCAGCCCTTCGTTGAGCTCCTACAATGAGCAGTTCTTC. This sequence joins TRBV5-4 and TRBJ2-1, with no clear D. This CDR3 contains 15 residues. Germline V gene sequence: CDR1 SGHNT, CDR2 YYREEE (reference sequence). With 4 bases removed from V and 0 bases from J, the gap between germline ends came to 11 bases.

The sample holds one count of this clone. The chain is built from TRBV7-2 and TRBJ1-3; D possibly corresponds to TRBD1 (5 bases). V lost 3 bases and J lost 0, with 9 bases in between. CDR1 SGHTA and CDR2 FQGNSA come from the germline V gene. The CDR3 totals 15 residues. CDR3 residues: CASSFRVSSGNTIYF. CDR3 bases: TGTGCCAGCAGCTTCAGGGTGAGCTCTGGAAACACCATATATTTT.

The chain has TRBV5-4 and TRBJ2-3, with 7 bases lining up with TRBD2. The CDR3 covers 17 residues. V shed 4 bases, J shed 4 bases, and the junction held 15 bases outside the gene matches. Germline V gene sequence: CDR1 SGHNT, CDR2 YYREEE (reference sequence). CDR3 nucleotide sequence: TGTGCCAGCAGCCCCGACGAATGGACTAGTCTGGCAGATACGCAGTATTTT. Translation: CASSPDEWTSLADTQYF.

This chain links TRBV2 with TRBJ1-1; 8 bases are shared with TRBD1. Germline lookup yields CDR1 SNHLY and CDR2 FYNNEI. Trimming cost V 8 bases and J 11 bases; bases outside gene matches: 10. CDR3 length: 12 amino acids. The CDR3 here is CASGQGRGQAFF. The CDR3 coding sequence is TGTGCCAGCGGACAGGGTCGGGGGCAGGCTTTCTTT. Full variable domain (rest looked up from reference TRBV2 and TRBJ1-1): EPEVTQTPSHQVTQMGQEVILRCVPISNHLYFYWYRQILGQKVEFLVSFYNNEISEKSEIFDDQFSVERPDGSNFTLKIRSTKLEDSAMYFCASGQGRGQAFFGQGTRLTVV.